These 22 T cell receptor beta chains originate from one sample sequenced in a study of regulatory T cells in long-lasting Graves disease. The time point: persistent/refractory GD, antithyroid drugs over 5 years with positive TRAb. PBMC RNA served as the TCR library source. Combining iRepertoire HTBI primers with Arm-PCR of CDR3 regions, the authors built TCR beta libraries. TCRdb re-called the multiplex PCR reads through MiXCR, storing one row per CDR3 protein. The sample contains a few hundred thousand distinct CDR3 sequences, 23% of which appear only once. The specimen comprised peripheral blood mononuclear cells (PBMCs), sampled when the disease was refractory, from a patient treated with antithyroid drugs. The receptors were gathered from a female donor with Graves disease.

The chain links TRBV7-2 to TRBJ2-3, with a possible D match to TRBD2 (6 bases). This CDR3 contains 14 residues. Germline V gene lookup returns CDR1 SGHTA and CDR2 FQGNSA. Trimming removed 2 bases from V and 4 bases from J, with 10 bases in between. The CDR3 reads CASSLTGDADTQYF. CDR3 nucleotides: TGTGCCAGCAGCTTAACGGGGGACGCAGATACGCAGTATTTT.

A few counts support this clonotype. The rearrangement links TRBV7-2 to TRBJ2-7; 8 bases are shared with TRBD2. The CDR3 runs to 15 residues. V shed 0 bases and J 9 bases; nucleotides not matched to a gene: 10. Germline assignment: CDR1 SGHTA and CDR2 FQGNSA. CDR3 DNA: TGTGCCAGCAGCTTAGCCTTCCGGGAGGGCCTTGGGCAGTACTTC. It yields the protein CASSLAFREGLGQYF.

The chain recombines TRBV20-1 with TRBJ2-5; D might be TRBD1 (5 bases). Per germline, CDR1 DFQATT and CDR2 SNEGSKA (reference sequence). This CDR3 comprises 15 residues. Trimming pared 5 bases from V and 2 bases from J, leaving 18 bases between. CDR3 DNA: TGCAGTGCTTTTAACCCCCGGACACCACAAGAGACCCAGTACTTC. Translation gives CSAFNPRTPQETQYF.

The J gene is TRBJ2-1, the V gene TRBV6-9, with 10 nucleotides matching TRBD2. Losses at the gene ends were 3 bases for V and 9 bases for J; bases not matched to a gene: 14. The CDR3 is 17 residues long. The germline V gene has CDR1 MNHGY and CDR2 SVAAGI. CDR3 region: CASSYLGASGSEVEQFF. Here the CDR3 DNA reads TGTGCCAGCAGTTACTTAGGGGCTAGCGGGAGCGAGGTTGAGCAGTTCTTC.

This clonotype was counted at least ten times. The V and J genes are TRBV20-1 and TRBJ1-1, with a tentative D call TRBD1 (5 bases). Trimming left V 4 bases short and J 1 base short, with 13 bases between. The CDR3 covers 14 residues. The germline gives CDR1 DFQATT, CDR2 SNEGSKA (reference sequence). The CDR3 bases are TGCAGTGCTACCGGGGGACGGACGAACACTGAAGCTTTCTTT. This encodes CSATGGRTNTEAFF.

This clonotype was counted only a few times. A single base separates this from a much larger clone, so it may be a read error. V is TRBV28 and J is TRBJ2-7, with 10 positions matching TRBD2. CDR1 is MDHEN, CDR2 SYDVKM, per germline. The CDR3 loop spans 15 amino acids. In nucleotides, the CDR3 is TGTGCCAACAGTTTTTGGGCTAGCGGGAGAAACGAGCAGTACTTC. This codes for CANSFWASGRNEQYF.

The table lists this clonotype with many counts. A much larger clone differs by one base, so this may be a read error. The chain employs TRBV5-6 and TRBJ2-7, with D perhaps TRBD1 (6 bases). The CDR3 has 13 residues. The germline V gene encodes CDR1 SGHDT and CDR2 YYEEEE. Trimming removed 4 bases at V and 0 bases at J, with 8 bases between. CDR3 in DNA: TGTGCCAGCAGCCCGGACAGCTCCTACGAGCAGTACTTC. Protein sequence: CASSPDSSYEQYF.

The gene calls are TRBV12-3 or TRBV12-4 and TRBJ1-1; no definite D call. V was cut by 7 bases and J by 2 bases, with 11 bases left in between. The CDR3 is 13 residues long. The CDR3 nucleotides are TGTGCCAGCACTCGGGGTCACAACACTGAAGCTTTCTTT. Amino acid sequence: CASTRGHNTEAFF.

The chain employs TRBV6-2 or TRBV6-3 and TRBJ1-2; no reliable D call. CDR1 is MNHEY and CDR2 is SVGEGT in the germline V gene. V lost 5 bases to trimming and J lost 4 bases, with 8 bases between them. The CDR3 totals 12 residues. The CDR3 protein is CASSVDRYGYTF. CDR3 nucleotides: TGTGCCAGCAGTGTGGACCGCTATGGCTACACCTTC.

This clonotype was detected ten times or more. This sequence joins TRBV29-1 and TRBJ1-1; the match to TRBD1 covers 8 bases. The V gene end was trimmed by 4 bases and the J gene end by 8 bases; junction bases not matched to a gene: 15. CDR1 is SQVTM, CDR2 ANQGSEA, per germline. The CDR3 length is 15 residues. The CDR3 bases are TGCAGCGTTGTCGGGGGGACAGGACAACCAACGGAAGCTTTCTTT. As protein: CSVVGGTGQPTEAFF.

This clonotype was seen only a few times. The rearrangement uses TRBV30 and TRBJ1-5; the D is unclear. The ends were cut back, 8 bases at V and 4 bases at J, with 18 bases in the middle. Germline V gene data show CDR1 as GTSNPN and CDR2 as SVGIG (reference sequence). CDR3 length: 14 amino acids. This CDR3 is CAGPDAGGNQPQHF. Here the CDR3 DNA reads TGTGCCGGGCCCGACGCGGGAGGAAATCAGCCCCAGCATTTT.

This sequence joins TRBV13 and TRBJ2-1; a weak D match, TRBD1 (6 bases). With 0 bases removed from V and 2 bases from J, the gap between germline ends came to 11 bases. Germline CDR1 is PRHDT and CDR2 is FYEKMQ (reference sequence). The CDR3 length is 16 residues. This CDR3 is CASSLGLAGAYNEQFF. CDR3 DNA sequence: TGTGCCAGCAGCTTAGGCCTGGCAGGGGCCTACAATGAGCAGTTCTTC. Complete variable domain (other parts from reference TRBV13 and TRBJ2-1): AAGVIQSPRHLIKEKRETATLKCYPIPRHDTVYWYQQGPGQDPQFLISFYEKMQSDKGSIPDRFSAQQFSDYHSELNMSSLELGDSALYFCASSLGLAGAYNEQFFGPGTRLTVL.

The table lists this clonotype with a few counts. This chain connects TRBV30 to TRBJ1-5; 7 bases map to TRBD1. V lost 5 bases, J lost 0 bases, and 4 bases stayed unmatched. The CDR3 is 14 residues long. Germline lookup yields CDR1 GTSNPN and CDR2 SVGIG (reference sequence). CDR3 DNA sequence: TGTGCCTGGGGGACAGTCTTTAGCAATCAGCCCCAGCATTTT. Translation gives CAWGTVFSNQPQHF.

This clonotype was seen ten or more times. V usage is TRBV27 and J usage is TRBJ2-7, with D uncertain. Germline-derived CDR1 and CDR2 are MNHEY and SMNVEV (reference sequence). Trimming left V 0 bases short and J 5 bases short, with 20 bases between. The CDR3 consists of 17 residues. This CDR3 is CASSLSLTMSAQDEQYF. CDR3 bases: TGTGCCAGCAGTTTATCCCTAACCATGAGTGCCCAAGACGAGCAGTACTTC.

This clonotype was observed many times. This chain's CDR3 is CASRPDVGETSYNSPLHF. CDR3 in DNA: TGTGCCAGCAGGCCGGACGTGGGGGAAACCTCCTATAATTCACCCCTCCACTTT. This chain joins TRBV2 and TRBJ1-6; D is perhaps TRBD1 (5 bases). V lost 6 bases to trimming and J lost 0 bases, with 18 bases between them. This CDR3 comprises 18 residues. CDR1 is SNHLY and CDR2 is FYNNEI in the germline V gene.

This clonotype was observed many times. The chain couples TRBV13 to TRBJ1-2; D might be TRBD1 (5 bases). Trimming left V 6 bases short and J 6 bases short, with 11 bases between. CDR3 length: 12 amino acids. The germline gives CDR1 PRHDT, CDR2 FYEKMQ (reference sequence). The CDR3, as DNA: TGTGCCAGCAGTCCTCAGGGCAATGGCTACACCTTC. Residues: CASSPQGNGYTF.

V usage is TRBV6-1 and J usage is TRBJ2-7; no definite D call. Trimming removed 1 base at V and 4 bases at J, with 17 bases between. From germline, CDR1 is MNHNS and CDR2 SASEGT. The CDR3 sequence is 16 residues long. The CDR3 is CASSEGASWETYEQYF. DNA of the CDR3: TGTGCCAGCAGTGAAGGTGCCTCCTGGGAAACGTACGAGCAGTACTTC.

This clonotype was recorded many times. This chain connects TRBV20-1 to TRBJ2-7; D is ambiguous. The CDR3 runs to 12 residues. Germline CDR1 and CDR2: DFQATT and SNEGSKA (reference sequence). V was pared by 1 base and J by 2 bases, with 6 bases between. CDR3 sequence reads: CSARVQAYEQYF. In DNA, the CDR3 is TGCAGTGCTAGAGTCCAGGCCTACGAGCAGTACTTC.

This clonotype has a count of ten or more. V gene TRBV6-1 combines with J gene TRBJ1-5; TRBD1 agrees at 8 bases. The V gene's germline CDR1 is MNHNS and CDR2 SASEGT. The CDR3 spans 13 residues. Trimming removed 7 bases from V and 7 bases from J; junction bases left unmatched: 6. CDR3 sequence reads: CASMDRAGQPQHF. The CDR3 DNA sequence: TGTGCCAGCATGGACAGGGCTGGGCAGCCCCAGCATTTT.

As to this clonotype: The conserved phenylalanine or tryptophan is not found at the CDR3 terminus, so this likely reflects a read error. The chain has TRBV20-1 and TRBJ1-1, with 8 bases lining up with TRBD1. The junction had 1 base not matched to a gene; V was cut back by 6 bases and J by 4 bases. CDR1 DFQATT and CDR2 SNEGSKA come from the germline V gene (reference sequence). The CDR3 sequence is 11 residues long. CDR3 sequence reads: CSARGPTEAFL. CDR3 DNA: TGCAGTGCCAGGGGGCCCACTGAAGCTTTCCTT.

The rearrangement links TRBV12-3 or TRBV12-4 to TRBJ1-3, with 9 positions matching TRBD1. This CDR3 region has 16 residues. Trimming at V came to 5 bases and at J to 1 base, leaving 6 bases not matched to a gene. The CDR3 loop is CASSEQGAVSGNTIYF. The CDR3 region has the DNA TGTGCCAGCAGTGAACAGGGGGCGGTTTCTGGAAACACCATATATTTT.

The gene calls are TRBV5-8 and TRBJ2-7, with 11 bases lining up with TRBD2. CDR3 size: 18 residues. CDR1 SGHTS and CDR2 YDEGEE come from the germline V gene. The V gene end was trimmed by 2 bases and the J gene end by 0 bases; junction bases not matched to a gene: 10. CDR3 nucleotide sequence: TGTGCCAGCAGCTTCTACGGGACTAGCGGAACTCCCTCCTACGAGCAGTACTTC. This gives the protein CASSFYGTSGTPSYEQYF.